This TCR beta chain was identified during a study of tumor and adjacent non-tumor tissue in lung cancer. With respect to this clonotype: At one end, the junction sequence differs from germline, possibly due to a read error.

No cell sorting was done before RNA was extracted from the tissue. The normal lung tissue was taken more than 3 cm from the tumor edge. TCRbeta libraries were built with three rounds of nested PCR, modified from ARM-PCR. Each CDR3 protein is one row after TCRdb ran MiXCR on the multiplex PCR reads. The sample lists approximately 110,000 distinct CDR3 sequences; 60% to 70% were seen once. Germline assignment: CDR1 SQVTM and CDR2 ANQGSEA. CDR3 size: 13 residues. The TCR sequence derives from a man aged 55-75 years with non-small cell lung cancer. Sequencing was performed on distant non-tumor lung tissue. V and J are TRBV29-1 and TRBJ2-3; 8 nucleotides align to TRBD1. CDR3 bases: TGCAGTGTGACAGGGGAACCTTATGATAGGCAGTATTTT. It translates to CSVTGEPYDRQYF.